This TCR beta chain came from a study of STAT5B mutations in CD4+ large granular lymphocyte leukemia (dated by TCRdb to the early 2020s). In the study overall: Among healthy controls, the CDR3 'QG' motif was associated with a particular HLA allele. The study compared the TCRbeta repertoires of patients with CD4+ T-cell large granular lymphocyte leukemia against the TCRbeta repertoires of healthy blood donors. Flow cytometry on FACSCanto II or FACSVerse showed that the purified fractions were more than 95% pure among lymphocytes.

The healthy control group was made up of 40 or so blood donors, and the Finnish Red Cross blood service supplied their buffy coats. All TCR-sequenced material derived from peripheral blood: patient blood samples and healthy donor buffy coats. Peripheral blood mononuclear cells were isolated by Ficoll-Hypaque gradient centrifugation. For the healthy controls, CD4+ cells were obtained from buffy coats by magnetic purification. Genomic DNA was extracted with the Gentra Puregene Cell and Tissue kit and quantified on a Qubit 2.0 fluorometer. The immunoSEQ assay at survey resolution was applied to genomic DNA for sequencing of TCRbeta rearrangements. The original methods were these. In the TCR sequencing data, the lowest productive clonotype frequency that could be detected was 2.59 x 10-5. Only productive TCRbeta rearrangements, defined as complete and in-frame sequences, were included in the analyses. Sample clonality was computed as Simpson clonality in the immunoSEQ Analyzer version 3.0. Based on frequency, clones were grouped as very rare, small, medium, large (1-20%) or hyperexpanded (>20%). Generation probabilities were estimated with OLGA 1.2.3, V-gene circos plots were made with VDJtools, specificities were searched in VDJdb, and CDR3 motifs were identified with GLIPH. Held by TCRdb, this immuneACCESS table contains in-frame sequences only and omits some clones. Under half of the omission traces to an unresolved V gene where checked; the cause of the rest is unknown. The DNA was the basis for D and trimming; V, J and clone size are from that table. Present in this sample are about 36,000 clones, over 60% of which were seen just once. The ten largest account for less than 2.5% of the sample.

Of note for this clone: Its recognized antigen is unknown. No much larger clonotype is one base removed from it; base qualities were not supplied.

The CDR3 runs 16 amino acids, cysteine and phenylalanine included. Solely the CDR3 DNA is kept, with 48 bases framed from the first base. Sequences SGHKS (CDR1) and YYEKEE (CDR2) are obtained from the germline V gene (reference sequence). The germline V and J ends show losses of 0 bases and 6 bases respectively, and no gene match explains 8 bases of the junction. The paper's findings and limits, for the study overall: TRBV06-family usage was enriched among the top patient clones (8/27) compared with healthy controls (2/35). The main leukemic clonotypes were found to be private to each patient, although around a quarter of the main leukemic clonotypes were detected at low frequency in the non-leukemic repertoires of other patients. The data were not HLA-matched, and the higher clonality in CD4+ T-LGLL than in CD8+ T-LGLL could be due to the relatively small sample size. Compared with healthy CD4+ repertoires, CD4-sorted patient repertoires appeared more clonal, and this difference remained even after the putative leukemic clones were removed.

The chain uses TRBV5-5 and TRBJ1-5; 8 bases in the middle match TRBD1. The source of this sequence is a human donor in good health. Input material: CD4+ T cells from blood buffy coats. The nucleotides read TGTGCCAGCAGCTTGGACGGGACAGGCGGTTCTCAGCCCCAGCATTTT. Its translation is CASSLDGTGGSQPQHF.